The TCR beta chain under discussion was sequenced for a study of cytomegalovirus exposure and HLA in healthy donors. The CDR3 totals 15 residues. The germline gives CDR1 KGHSH, CDR2 LQKENI. Concerning this clone itself: An end of the junction differs from the germline gene, which may be a read error.

A multiplex PCR was run with 60 Vbeta primers and 13 Jbeta primers. Here immunoSEQ multiplex PCR was the method, and the copy in TCRdb shows in-frame clones only, minus some. Of approximately 95,000 clones listed, around 81% are singletons. This chain connects TRBV18 to TRBJ2-1, with 9 bases fitting TRBD2. The TCR originated in a woman in her sixties or seventies in good health and CMV-seropositive. The specimen was PBMCs. CDR3 amino acids: CASSPLAGGGNEQFF. The CDR3, as DNA: TGTGCCAGCTCCCCACTGGCGGGAGGGGGTAATGAGCAGTTCTTC.